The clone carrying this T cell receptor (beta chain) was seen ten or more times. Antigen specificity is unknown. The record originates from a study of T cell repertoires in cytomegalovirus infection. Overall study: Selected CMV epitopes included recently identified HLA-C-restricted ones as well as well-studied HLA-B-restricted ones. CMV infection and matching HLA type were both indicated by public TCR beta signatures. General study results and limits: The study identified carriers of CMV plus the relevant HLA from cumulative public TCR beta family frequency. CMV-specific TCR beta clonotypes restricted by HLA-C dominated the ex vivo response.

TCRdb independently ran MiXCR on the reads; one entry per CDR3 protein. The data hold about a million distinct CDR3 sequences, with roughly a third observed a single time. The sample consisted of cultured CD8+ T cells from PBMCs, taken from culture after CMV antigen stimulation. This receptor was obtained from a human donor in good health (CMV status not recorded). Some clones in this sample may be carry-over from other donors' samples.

CDR3: CASSPDRARSLEKLFF. Here the CDR3 DNA reads TGTGCCAGCAGCCCGGACAGGGCCCGTTCTCTTGAAAAACTGTTTTTT. The gene calls are TRBV7-8 and TRBJ1-4; TRBD1 matches 8 bases. V dropped 5 bases and J dropped 7; count of bases not matched to a gene: 12. Germline CDR1 and CDR2: SGHVS and FQNEAQ. The CDR3 totals 16 residues.